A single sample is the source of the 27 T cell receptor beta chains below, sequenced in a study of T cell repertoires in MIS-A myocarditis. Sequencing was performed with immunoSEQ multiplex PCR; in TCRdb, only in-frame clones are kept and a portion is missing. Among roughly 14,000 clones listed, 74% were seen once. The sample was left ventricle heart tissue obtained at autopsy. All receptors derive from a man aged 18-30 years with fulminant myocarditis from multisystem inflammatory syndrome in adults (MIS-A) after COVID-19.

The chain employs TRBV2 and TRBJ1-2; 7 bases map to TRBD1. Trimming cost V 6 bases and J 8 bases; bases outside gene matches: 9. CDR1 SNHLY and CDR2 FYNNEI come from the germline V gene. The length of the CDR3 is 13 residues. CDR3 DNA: TGTGCCAGCAGGGGACAGCCGACGTTAGGCTACACCTTC. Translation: CASRGQPTLGYTF.

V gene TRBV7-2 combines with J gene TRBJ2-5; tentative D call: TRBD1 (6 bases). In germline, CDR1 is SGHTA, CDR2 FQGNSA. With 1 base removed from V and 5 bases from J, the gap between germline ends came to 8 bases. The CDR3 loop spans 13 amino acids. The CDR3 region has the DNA TGTGCCAGCAGCTTAGTTGGGGGCGAGACCCAGTACTTC. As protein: CASSLVGGETQYF.

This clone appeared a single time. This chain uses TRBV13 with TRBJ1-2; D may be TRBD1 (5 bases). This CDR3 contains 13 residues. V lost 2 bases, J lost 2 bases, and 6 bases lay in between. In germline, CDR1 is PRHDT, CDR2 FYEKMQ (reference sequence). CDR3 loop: CASSLQGNYGYTF. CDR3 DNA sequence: TGTGCCAGCAGCTTACAGGGAAACTATGGCTACACCTTC.

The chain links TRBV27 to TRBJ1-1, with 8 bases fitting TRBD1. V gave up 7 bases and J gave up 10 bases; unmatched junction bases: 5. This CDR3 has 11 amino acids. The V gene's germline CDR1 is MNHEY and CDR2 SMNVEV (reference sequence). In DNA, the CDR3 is TGTGCCAGCACAGGGGGCGCGGTAGCTTTCTTT. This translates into CASTGGAVAFF.

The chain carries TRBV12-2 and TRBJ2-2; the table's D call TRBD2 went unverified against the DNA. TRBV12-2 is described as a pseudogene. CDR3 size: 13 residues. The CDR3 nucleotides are TGTGCAAGTCGCTTAGTGAGGACCGGGGAGCTGTTTTTT. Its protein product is CASRLVRTGELFF.

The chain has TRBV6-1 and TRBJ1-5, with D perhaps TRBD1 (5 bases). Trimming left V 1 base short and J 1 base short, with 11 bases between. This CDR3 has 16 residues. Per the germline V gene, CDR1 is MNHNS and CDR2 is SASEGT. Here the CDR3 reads CASSEVWQGSNQPQHF. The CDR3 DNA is TGTGCCAGCAGTGAAGTCTGGCAGGGAAGCAATCAGCCCCAGCATTTT.

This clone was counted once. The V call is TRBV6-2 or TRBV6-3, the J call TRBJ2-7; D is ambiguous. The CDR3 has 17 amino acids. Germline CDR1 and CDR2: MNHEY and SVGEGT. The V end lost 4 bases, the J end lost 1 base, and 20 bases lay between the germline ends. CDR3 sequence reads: CASSFSLRFDRSYEQYF. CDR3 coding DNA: TGTGCCAGCAGTTTCTCCCTTCGATTTGACCGATCCTACGAGCAGTACTTC.

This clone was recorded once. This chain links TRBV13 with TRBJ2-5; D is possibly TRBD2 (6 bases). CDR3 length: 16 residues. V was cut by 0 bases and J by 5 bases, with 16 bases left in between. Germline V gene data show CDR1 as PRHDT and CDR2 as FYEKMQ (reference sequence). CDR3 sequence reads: CASSLGGGRGTETQYF. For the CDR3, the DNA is TGTGCCAGCAGCTTAGGCGGGGGTAGGGGAACGGAGACCCAGTACTTC.

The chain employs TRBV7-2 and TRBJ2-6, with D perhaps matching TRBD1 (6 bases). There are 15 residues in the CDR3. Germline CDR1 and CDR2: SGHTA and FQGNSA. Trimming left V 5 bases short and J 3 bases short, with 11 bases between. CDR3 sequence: CASSPIGGGANVLTF. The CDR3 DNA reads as TGTGCCAGCAGCCCGATAGGGGGTGGGGCCAACGTCCTGACTTTC.

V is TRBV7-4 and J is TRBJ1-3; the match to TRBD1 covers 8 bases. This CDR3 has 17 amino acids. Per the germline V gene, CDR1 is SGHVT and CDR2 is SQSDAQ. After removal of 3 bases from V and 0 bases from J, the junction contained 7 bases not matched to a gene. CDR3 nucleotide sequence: TGTGCCAGCAGCTTTAGAACAGGGGGTGTCTCTGGAAACACCATATATTTT. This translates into CASSFRTGGVSGNTIYF.

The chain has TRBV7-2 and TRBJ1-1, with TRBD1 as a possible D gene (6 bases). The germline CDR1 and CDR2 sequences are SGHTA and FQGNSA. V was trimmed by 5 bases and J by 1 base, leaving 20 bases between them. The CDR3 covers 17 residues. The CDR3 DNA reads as TGTGCCAGCAGCCTAGGGATTTTCGGGGGGCAGAACACTGAAGCTTTCTTT. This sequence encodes CASSLGIFGGQNTEAFF.

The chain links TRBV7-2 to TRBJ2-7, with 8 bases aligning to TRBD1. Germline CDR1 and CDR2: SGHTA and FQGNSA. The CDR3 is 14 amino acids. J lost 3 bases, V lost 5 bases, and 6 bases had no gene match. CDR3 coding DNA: TGTGCCAGCAGCAACCGACAGGGGCTCTACGAGCAGTACTTC. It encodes CASSNRQGLYEQYF. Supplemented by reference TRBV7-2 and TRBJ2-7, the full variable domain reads GAGVSQSPSNKVTEKGKDVELRCDPISGHTALYWYRQSLGQGLEFLIYFQGNSAPDKSGLPSDRFSAERTGGSVSTLTIQRTQQEDSAVYLCASSNRQGLYEQYFGPGTRLTVT.

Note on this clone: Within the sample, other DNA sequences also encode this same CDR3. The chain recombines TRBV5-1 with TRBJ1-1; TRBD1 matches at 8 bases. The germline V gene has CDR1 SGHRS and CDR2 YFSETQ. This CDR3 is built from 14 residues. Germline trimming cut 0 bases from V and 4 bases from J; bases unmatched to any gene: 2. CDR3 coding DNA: TGCGCCAGCAGCTTGGGACAGGGGAGCACTGAAGCTTTCTTT. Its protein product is CASSLGQGSTEAFF.

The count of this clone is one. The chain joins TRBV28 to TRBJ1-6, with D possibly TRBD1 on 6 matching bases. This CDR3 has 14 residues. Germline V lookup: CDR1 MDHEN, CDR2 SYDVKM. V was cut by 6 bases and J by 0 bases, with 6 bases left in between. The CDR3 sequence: CASRDSSYNSPLHF. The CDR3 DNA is TGTGCCAGCAGGGACAGCTCCTATAATTCACCCCTCCACTTT.

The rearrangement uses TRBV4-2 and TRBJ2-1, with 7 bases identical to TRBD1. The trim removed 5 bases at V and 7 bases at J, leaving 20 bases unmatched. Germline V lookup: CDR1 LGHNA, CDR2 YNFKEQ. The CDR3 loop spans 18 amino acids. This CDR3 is CASSSHLTGTGYGNEQFF. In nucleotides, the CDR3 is TGTGCCAGCAGCTCACATTTGACAGGGACCGGGTATGGGAATGAGCAGTTCTTC.

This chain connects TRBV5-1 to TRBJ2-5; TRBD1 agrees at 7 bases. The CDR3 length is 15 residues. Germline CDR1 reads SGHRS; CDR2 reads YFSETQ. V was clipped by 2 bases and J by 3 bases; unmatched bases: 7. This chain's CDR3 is CASSFVPGTEETQYF. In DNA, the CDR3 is TGCGCCAGCAGCTTTGTTCCCGGGACAGAAGAGACCCAGTACTTC. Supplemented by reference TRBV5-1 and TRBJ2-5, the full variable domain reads KAGVTQTPRYLIKTRGQQVTLSCSPISGHRSVSWYQQTPGQGLQFLFEYFSETQRNKGNFPGRFSGRQFSNSRSEMNVSTLELGDSALYLCASSFVPGTEETQYFGPGTRLLVL.

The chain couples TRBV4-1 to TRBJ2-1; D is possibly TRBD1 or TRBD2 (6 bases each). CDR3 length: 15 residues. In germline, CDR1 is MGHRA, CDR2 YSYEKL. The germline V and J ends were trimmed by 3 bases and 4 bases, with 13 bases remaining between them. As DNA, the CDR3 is TGCGCCAGCAGCCACCTGAGGGGGGAGTACAATGAGCAGTTCTTC. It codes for CASSHLRGEYNEQFF.

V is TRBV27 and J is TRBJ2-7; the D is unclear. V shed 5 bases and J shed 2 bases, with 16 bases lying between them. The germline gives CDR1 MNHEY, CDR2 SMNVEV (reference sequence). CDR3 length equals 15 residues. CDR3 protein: CASSPRPGLAYEQYF. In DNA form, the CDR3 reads TGTGCCAGCAGTCCAAGGCCAGGTTTGGCCTACGAGCAGTACTTC.

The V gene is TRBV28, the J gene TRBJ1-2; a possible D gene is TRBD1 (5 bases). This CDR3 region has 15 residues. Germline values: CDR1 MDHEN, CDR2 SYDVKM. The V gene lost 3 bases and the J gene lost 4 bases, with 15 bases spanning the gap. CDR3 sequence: CASSLQGSRLYGYTF. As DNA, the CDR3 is TGTGCCAGCAGTTTGCAGGGTTCGAGGCTCTATGGCTACACCTTC.

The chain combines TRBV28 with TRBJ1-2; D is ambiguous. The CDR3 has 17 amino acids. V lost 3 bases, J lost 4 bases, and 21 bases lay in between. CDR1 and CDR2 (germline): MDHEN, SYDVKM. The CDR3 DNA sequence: TGTGCCAGCAGTTTCCCGGGGTTGGACTCGTTGGGCTATGGCTACACCTTC. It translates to CASSFPGLDSLGYGYTF.

The CDR3 region is CASSPPGQDTQYF. In DNA form, the CDR3 reads TGTGCCAGCAGCCCTCCAGGTCAGGATACGCAGTATTTT. V is TRBV7-2 and J is TRBJ2-3, with D hard to call. Germline V gives CDR1 SGHTA, CDR2 FQGNSA. CDR3 length: 13 amino acids. The V end was cut by 5 bases, the J end by 6 bases, with 12 bases between. Full variable domain (remainder filled in from reference TRBV7-2 and TRBJ2-3): GAGVSQSPSNKVTEKGKDVELRCDPISGHTALYWYRQSLGQGLEFLIYFQGNSAPDKSGLPSDRFSAERTGGSVSTLTIQRTQQEDSAVYLCASSPPGQDTQYFGPGTRLTVL.

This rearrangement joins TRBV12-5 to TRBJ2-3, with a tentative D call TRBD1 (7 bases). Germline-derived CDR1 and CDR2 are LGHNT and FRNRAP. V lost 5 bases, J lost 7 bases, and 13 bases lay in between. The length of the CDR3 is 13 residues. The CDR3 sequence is CASGIPGGNTQYF. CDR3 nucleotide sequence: TGTGCTAGTGGTATTCCAGGGGGGAATACGCAGTATTTT.

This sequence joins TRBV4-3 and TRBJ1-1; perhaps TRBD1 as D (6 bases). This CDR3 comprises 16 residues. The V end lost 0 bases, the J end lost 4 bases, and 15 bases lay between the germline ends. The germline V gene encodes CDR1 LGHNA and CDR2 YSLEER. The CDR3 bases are TGCGCCAGCAGCCAAGATCTCTATCAGGGGAGCACTGAAGCTTTCTTT. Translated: CASSQDLYQGSTEAFF.

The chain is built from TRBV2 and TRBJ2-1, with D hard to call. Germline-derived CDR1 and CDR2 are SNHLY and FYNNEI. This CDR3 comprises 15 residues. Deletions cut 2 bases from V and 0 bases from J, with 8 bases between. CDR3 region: CASSERASSYNEQFF. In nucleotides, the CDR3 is TGTGCCAGCAGTGAACGCGCTAGCTCCTACAATGAGCAGTTCTTC.

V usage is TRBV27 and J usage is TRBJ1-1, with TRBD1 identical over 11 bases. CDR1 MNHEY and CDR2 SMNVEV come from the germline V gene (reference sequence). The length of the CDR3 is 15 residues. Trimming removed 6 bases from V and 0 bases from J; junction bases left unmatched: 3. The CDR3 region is CASSRTGGLNTEAFF. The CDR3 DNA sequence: TGTGCCAGCAGCAGGACAGGGGGCCTGAACACTGAAGCTTTCTTT.

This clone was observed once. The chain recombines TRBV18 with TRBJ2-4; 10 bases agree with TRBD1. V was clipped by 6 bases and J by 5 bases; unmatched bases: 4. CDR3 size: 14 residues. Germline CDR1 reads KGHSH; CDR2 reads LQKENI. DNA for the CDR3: TGTGCCAGCTCCGGGACAGGGGTGGAAAACATTCAGTACTTC. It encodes CASSGTGVENIQYF.

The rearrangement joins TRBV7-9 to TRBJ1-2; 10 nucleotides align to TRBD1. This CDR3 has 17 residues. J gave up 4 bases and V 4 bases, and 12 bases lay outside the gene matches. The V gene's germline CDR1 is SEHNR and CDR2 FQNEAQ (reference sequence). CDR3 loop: CASSSRDRGGLSYGYTF. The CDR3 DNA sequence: TGTGCCAGCAGCTCCCGGGACAGGGGAGGACTTAGCTATGGCTACACCTTC.